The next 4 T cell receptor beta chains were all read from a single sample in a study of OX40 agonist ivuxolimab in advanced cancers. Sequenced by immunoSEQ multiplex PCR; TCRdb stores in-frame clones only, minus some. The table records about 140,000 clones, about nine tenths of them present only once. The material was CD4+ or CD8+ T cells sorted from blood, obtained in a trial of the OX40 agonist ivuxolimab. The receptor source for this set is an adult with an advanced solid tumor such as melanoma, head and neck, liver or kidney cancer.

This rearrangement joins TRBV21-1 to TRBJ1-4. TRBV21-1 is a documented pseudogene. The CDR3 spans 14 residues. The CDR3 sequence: CASSKYAFNEKLFF. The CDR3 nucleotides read TGTGCCAGCAGCAAATACGCCTTTAATGAAAAACTGTTTTTT.

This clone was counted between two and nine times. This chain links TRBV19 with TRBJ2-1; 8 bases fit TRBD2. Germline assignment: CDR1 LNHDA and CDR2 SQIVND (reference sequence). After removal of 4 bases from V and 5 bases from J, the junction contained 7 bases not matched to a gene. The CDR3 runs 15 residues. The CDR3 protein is CASSTQSGLDNEQFF. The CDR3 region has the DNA TGTGCCAGTAGTACCCAATCGGGACTAGACAATGAGCAGTTCTTC. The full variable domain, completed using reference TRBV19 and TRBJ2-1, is DGGITQSPKYLFRKEGQNVTLSCEQNLNHDAMYWYRQDPGQGLRLIYYSQIVNDFQKGDIAEGYSVSREKKESFPLTVTSAQKNPTAFYLCASSTQSGLDNEQFFGPGTRLTVL.

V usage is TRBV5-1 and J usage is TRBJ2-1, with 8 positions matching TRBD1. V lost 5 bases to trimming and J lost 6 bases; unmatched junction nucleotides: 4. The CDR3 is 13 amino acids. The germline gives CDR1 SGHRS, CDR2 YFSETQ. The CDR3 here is CASSLGQANEQFF. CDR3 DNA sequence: TGCGCCAGCAGTCTGGGACAGGCCAATGAGCAGTTCTTC.

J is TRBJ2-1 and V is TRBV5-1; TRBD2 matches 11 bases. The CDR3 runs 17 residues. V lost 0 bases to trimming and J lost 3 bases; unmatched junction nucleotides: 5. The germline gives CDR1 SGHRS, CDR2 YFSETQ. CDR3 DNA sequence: TGCGCCAGCAGCTTGGCGACGACTAGCGGGATCTACAATGAGCAGTTCTTC. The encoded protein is CASSLATTSGIYNEQFF.